This TCR beta chain was found in a study of T-cell reconstitution after alpha-beta-depleted transplantation in children. Using unique molecular identifiers, the investigators prepared the TCRbeta library. A single record per CDR3 protein comes from TCRdb applying MiXCR to the PCR reads. The sample includes some 550,000 distinct CDR3 sequences, around 20% of them seen just once. V was clipped by 2 bases and J by 2 bases, with 7 bases between them. CDR3 size: 15 residues. The chain combines TRBV12-3 or TRBV12-4 with TRBJ2-6, with D perhaps being TRBD1 or TRBD2 (6 bases each). The material sequenced was PBMCs from the stem cell graft donor, taken from the stem cell graft. The TCR originated in a human donor who donated a stem cell graft to a child with acute lymphoblastic leukemia. The CDR3 DNA reads TGTGCCAGCAGTTTAAGGGGGGCTGGGGCCAACGTCCTGACTTTC. Translating gives CASSLRGAGANVLTF.